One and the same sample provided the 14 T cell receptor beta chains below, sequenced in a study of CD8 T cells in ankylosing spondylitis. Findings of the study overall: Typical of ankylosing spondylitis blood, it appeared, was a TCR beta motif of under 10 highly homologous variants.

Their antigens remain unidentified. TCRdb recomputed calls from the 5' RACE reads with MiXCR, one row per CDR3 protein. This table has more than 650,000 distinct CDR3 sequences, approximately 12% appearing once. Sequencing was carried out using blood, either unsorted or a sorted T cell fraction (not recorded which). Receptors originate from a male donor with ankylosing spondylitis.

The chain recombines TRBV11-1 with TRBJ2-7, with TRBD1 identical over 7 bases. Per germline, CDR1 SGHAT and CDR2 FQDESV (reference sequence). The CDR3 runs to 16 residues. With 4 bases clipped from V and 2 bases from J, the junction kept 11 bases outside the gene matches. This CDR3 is CASSSSLRDSTYEQYF. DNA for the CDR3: TGTGCCAGCAGCTCTTCTCTAAGGGACAGTACCTACGAGCAGTACTTC.

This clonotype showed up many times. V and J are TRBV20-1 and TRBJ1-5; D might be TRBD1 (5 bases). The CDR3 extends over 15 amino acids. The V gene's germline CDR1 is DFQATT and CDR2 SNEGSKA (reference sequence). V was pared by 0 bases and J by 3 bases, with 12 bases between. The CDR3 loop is CSARDFRTPNQPQHF. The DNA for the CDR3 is TGCAGTGCTAGAGATTTCCGGACACCCAATCAGCCCCAGCATTTT.

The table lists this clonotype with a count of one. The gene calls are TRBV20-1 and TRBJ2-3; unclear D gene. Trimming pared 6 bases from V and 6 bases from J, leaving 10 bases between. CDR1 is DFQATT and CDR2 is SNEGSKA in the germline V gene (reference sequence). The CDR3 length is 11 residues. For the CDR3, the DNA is TGCAGTGCCCAACTTCGGGATACGCAGTATTTT. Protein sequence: CSAQLRDTQYF.

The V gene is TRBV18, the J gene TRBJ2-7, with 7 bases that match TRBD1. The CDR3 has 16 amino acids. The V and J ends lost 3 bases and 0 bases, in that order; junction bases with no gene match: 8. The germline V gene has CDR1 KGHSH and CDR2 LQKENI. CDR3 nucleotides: TGTGCCAGCTCACCGACGACAGGGACACTCTCCTACGAGCAGTACTTC. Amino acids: CASSPTTGTLSYEQYF.

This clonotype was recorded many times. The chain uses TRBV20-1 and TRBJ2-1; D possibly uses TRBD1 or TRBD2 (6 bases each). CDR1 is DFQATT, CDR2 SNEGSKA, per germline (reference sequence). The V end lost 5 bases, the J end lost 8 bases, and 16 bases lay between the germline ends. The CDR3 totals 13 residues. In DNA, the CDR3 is TGCAGTGCTGGGGGGCCTTCATGGGATGAGCAGTTCTTC. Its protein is CSAGGPSWDEQFF.

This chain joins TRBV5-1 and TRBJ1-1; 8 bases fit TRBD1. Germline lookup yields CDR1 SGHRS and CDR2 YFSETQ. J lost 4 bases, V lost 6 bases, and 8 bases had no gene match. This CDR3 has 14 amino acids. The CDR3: CASTPTGVGTEAFF. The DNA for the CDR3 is TGCGCCAGCACCCCGACAGGGGTAGGCACTGAAGCTTTCTTT.

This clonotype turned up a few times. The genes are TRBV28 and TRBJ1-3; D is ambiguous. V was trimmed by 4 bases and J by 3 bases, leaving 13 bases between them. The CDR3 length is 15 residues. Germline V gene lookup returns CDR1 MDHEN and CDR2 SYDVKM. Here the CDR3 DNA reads TGTGCCAGCAGTTCTGGCCCAGGCATTGGAAACACCATATATTTT. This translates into CASSSGPGIGNTIYF.

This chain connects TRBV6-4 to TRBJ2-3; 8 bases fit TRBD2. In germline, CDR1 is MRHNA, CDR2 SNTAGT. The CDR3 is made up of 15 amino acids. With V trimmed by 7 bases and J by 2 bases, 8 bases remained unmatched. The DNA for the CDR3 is TGTGCCAGCAAGCCCGAGCGGGAGTCCACAGATACGCAGTATTTT. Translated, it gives CASKPERESTDTQYF.

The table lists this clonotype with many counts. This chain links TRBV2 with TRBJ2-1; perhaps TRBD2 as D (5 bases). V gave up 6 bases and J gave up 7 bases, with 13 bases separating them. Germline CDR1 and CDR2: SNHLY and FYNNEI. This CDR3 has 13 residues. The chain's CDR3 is CASSPQSGNEQFF. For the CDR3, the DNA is TGTGCCAGCAGCCCCCAATCGGGGAATGAGCAGTTCTTC.

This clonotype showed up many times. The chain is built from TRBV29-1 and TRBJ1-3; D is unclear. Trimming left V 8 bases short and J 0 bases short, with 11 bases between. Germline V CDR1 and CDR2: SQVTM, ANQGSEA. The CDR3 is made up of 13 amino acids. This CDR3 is CSTKTSSGNTIYF. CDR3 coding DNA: TGCAGCACGAAGACAAGCTCTGGAAACACCATATATTTT.

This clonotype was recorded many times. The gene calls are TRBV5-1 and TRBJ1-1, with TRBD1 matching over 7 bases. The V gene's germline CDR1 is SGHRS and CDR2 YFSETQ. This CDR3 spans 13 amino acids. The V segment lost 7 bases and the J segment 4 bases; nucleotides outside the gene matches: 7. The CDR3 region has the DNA TGCGCCAGCCGTGACAGGGAGGGCACTGAAGCTTTCTTT. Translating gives CASRDREGTEAFF.

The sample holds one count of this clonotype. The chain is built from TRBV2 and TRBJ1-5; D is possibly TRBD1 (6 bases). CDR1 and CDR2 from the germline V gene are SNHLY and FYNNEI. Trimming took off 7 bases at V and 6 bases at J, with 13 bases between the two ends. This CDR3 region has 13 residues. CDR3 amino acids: CASNTGRGQPQHF. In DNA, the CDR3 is TGTGCCAGCAATACAGGGAGGGGTCAGCCCCAGCATTTT.

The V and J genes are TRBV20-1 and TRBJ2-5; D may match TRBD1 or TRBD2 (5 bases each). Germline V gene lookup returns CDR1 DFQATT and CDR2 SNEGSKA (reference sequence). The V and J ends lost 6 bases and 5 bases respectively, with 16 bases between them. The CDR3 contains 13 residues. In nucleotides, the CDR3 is TGCAGTGCCGTTGGACAAGGGGAGGAGACCCAGTACTTC. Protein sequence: CSAVGQGEETQYF.

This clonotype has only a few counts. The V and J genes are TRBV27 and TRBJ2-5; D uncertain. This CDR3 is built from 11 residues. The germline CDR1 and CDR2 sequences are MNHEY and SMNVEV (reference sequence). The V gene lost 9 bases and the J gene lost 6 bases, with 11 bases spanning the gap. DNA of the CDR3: TGTGCCAGTCCCAGAGCCCAGACCCAGTACTTC. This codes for CASPRAQTQYF.